This is a list of T cell receptor beta chains from one sample in a study of CD8 T cells in ankylosing spondylitis. TCRdb reanalysed the 5' RACE reads using MiXCR and keeps one entry per CDR3 protein. The sample contains fewer than 200,000 distinct CDR3 sequences, roughly 18% of which appear only once. Sequenced input: blood, either unsorted or a sorted T cell fraction (not recorded which). The receptors here all came from a male donor under 30 with ankylosing spondylitis or in good health (not recorded which). CDR3s include the opening cysteine and the closing phenylalanine or tryptophan. D genes are given only for firm matches. Only part of the rows carry a size: once, few, many, or a class if the clone is expanded.

cdr3_nt: TGCAGCGTGACGTCCGGGACAGCGAAAAACATTCAGTACTTC
cdr3_aa: CSVTSGTAKNIQYF
clone_size: many
d_call: TRBD1
j_call: TRBJ2-4
v_call: TRBV29-1

cdr3_nt: TGTGCCAGCAGTTTAGTAGGTCCTCCCGGATATGGCTACACCTTC
cdr3_aa: CASSLVGPPGYGYTF
clone_size: many
d_call: -
j_call: TRBJ1-2
v_call: TRBV12-3/TRBV12-4

cdr3_nt: TGTGCCAGTAGGGACGGAATCTATGGCTACACCTTC
cdr3_aa: CASRDGIYGYTF
clone_size: many
d_call: -
j_call: TRBJ1-2
v_call: TRBV19

cdr3_nt: TGTGCCAGCAGCGCCTCGACTGACTCTGGAAACACCATATATTTT
cdr3_aa: CASSASTDSGNTIYF
clone_size: many
d_call: -
j_call: TRBJ1-3
v_call: TRBV4-2

cdr3_nt: TGTGCCAGCAGCCGGGGCCAGGGGCTGAGTAATGAAAAACTGTTTTTT
cdr3_aa: CASSRGQGLSNEKLFF
clone_size: many
d_call: -
j_call: TRBJ1-4
v_call: TRBV9

cdr3_nt: TGTGCCAGCAGCCAAGGAAGGGCGGGGGAGCTGTTTTTT
cdr3_aa: CASSQGRAGELFF
clone_size: once
d_call: -
j_call: TRBJ2-2
v_call: TRBV3-1

cdr3_nt: TGTGCCAGCAGTCAACGGCGACCGACCGGGGAGCTGTTTTTT
cdr3_aa: CASSQRRPTGELFF
clone_size: many
d_call: -
j_call: TRBJ2-2
v_call: TRBV12-3/TRBV12-4

cdr3_nt: TGTGCCAGCAGTTTTAGCGGGAGTTTAAGTGAGCAGTTCTTC
cdr3_aa: CASSFSGSLSEQFF
clone_size: few
d_call: TRBD2
j_call: TRBJ2-1
v_call: TRBV12-3/TRBV12-4

cdr3_nt: TGTGCCAGCAGTAATCAGGGGGCGGGCTACAATGAGCAGTTCTTC
cdr3_aa: CASSNQGAGYNEQFF
clone_size: -
d_call: TRBD1
j_call: TRBJ2-1
v_call: TRBV25-1

cdr3_nt: TGTGCCAGCGGGGGGGACAATGAAAAACTGTTTTTT
cdr3_aa: CASGGDNEKLFF
clone_size: many
d_call: -
j_call: TRBJ1-4
v_call: TRBV12-3/TRBV12-4

cdr3_nt: TGCAGTGCCGAAAAACAGGGATTAGCCACTGAAGCTTTCTTT
cdr3_aa: CSAEKQGLATEAFF
clone_size: many
d_call: -
j_call: TRBJ1-1
v_call: TRBV20-1

cdr3_nt: TGTGCCAGCACCATGGCAGGGCAAGAGACCCAGTACTTC
cdr3_aa: CASTMAGQETQYF
clone_size: many
d_call: -
j_call: TRBJ2-5
v_call: TRBV12-3/TRBV12-4

cdr3_nt: TGCGCCAGCAGCCAAGACAGGGGTCACGGGGAGCTGTTTTTT
cdr3_aa: CASSQDRGHGELFF
clone_size: many
d_call: -
j_call: TRBJ2-2
v_call: TRBV4-3

cdr3_nt: TGTGCCAGCAGCTTCGGAGGGGGCTTTGAGCCCCAGCATTTT
cdr3_aa: CASSFGGGFEPQHF
clone_size: -
d_call: TRBD1
j_call: TRBJ1-5
v_call: TRBV7-9

cdr3_nt: TGTGCTAGTGGTTTGGGCAAAAATTCGGGAGTGGAGACCCAGTACTTC
cdr3_aa: CASGLGKNSGVETQYF
clone_size: -
d_call: -
j_call: TRBJ2-5
v_call: TRBV12-5

cdr3_nt: TGTGCCAGCAGCCCTGGTTCTGGCGAGCAGTACTTC
cdr3_aa: CASSPGSGEQYF
clone_size: once
d_call: -
j_call: TRBJ2-7
v_call: TRBV12-3/TRBV12-4

cdr3_nt: TGTGCCAGCTCACTCAGCCAGGGGGCTGGGGCCAACGTCCTGACTTTC
cdr3_aa: CASSLSQGAGANVLTF
clone_size: -
d_call: TRBD1
j_call: TRBJ2-6
v_call: TRBV18

cdr3_nt: TGTGCCAGCAGTTTAGCAGAGAACACTGAAGCTTTCTTT
cdr3_aa: CASSLAENTEAFF
clone_size: -
d_call: -
j_call: TRBJ1-1
v_call: TRBV12-3/TRBV12-4

cdr3_nt: TGCGCCAGCAGCTTTTTAGCGGGAGGCGCAGATACGCAGTATTTT
cdr3_aa: CASSFLAGGADTQYF
clone_size: many
d_call: TRBD2
j_call: TRBJ2-3
v_call: TRBV5-1

cdr3_nt: TGTGCCAGCACCCCGTTGTTGGCGGGACAGGGCCAAGAGACCCAGTACTTC
cdr3_aa: CASTPLLAGQGQETQYF
clone_size: few
d_call: TRBD1
j_call: TRBJ2-5
v_call: TRBV7-8

cdr3_nt: TGTGCCACTGCTTGTTGGGTTCGACAGATCAATCAGCCCCAGCATTTT
cdr3_aa: CATACWVRQINQPQHF
clone_size: many
d_call: -
j_call: TRBJ1-5
v_call: TRBV24-1

cdr3_nt: TGCGCCAGCAGCCATGCCGGGACTAGCGACGGTGAGCAGTTCTTC
cdr3_aa: CASSHAGTSDGEQFF
clone_size: many
d_call: TRBD2
j_call: TRBJ2-1
v_call: TRBV4-1

cdr3_nt: TGTGCCAGCAGCTTGGAGCTGGACCTAACGCAGTATTTT
cdr3_aa: CASSLELDLTQYF
clone_size: many
d_call: -
j_call: TRBJ2-3
v_call: TRBV5-6

cdr3_nt: TGCGCCAGCAGCGGGGGATCCGGGACAGGGGGCTTTAACACTGAAGCTTTCTTT
cdr3_aa: CASSGGSGTGGFNTEAFF
clone_size: many
d_call: TRBD1
j_call: TRBJ1-1
v_call: TRBV5-1

cdr3_nt: TGTGCCAGCAGTCGGGTAGCGGGAGCAACGACAGATACGCAGTATTTT
cdr3_aa: CASSRVAGATTDTQYF
clone_size: many
d_call: TRBD2
j_call: TRBJ2-3
v_call: TRBV2

cdr3_nt: TGTGCCAGCAGTGATAATTCAGAACGACGGGAATTC
cdr3_aa: CASSDNSERREF
clone_size: -
d_call: -
j_call: TRBJ2-1
v_call: TRBV2

cdr3_nt: TGTGCCAGCAGTGTATTCAACGTAGCGGGGGGGCGAGGTGAGCAGTTCTTC
cdr3_aa: CASSVFNVAGGRGEQFF
clone_size: many
d_call: TRBD2
j_call: TRBJ2-1
v_call: TRBV27

cdr3_nt: TGTGCCAGCAGTCCACTAGCGGGAGGGGGCCCAGATACGCAGTATTTT
cdr3_aa: CASSPLAGGGPDTQYF
clone_size: many
d_call: TRBD2
j_call: TRBJ2-3
v_call: TRBV28

cdr3_nt: TGTGCCAGCAGTTCCAGTGGAGGGGGGCGACTAGCGGGAGGCCACCCGTTCTTC
cdr3_aa: CASSSSGGGRLAGGHPFF
clone_size: many
d_call: TRBD2
j_call: TRBJ2-1
v_call: TRBV6-2/TRBV6-3